This entry lists 18 T cell receptor beta chains sequenced from one sample in a study of human T cells and chemical hapten exposure. Time point of the sample: patch test 1, 2 weeks after DPC sensitization. This sample's treatment: therapeutic diphenylcyclopropenone sensitization with weekly scalp DPC. TCRdb reanalysed the RACE reads using MiXCR and keeps one entry per CDR3 protein. This sample has tens of thousands of distinct CDR3 sequences, with around 7.8% found just once. Sequenced here: whole blood, sampled in connection with sensitization to the hapten diphenylcyclopropenone (DPC). The receptors here all came from a woman in her twenties or thirties with alopecia areata. Some clones in this sample may be carry-over from other donors' samples.

This clonotype was observed a handful of times. The chain employs TRBV30 and TRBJ2-5; D not resolved. Between the trimmed V and J ends, which lost 5 bases and 3 bases, there was a span of 7 bases. From germline, CDR1 is GTSNPN and CDR2 SVGIG (reference sequence). This CDR3 spans 11 amino acids. The CDR3 region has the DNA TGTGCCTGGTCACAAGAAGAGACCCAGTACTTC. Translated, it gives CAWSQEETQYF.

This clonotype was seen only once. The chain joins TRBV3-1 to TRBJ2-7, with TRBD2 as a possible D gene (5 bases). Between the trimmed V and J ends, which lost 4 bases and 3 bases, there was a span of 16 bases. CDR3 length equals 15 residues. Germline loops: CDR1 LGHDT, CDR2 YNNKEL (reference sequence). CDR3 amino acids: CASSPYPLASYEQYF. In DNA form, the CDR3 reads TGTGCCAGCAGCCCCTACCCGCTAGCTAGCTACGAGCAGTACTTC.

This clonotype was counted at least ten times. The chain couples TRBV6-5 to TRBJ2-7, with D perhaps TRBD1 (6 bases). Trimming shortened V by 3 bases and J by 3 bases, and 12 bases separated the two germline ends. Germline assignment: CDR1 MNHEY and CDR2 SVGAGI. This CDR3 has 14 amino acids. CDR3 nucleotides: TGTGCCAGCAGTTATCCGGACAGATACTACGAGCAGTACTTC. Protein product: CASSYPDRYYEQYF.

The V gene is TRBV3-1, the J gene TRBJ2-3, with TRBD2 as a possible D gene (5 bases). Germline V gene data show CDR1 as LGHDT and CDR2 as YNNKEL (reference sequence). Trimming took 0 bases from V and 1 from J, leaving 11 bases between them. The CDR3 runs to 16 residues. The CDR3 DNA sequence: TGTGCCAGCAGCCAAGATAGGCGAGCGGGCACAGATACGCAGTATTTT. Protein: CASSQDRRAGTDTQYF.

In its sample, this clonotype was seen a few times. CDR3 nucleotide sequence: TGCAGTGCTAGGGGGTTAGGGAGCAATCAGCCCCAGCATTTT. Its protein is CSARGLGSNQPQHF. The chain has TRBV20-1 and TRBJ1-5; D not resolved. Trimming removed 3 bases from V and 1 base from J, with 10 bases in between. From germline, CDR1 is DFQATT and CDR2 SNEGSKA (reference sequence). The CDR3 runs 14 residues.

This sequence joins TRBV20-1 and TRBJ1-2; 10 bases fit TRBD1. V trimming: 4 bases; J trimming: 7 bases; junction bases outside the gene matches: 6. This CDR3 has 13 residues. Per germline, CDR1 DFQATT and CDR2 SNEGSKA (reference sequence). The CDR3, as DNA: TGCAGTGCTACCGACAGGGGGCTGTTTGGCTACACCTTC. Protein product: CSATDRGLFGYTF.

This chain links TRBV4-2 with TRBJ2-3; TRBD1 matches at 11 bases. Germline lookup yields CDR1 LGHNA and CDR2 YNFKEQ. This CDR3 comprises 16 residues. The V gene end was trimmed by 4 bases and the J gene end by 3 bases; junction bases not matched to a gene: 6. CDR3 sequence reads: CASSRTGGQGTDTQYF. The CDR3 nucleotides are TGTGCCAGCAGCCGGACAGGGGGCCAAGGAACAGATACGCAGTATTTT.

This clonotype turned up a few times. The chain carries TRBV29-1 and TRBJ1-1, with TRBD1 as a possible D gene (5 bases). The CDR3 contains 12 residues. Trimming took 6 bases from V and 3 from J, leaving 11 bases between them. The V gene's germline CDR1 is SQVTM and CDR2 ANQGSEA. The CDR3 protein is CSVKEGDTEAFF. The CDR3 DNA reads as TGCAGCGTGAAGGAAGGGGACACTGAAGCTTTCTTT.

This rearrangement joins TRBV6-2 or TRBV6-3 to TRBJ2-2; no firm D call. V was cut by 3 bases and J by 4 bases, with 12 bases left in between. Looked up from germline, CDR1 is MNHEY and CDR2 is SVGEGT. The CDR3 is 15 amino acids. The CDR3 here is CASSYVPAATGELFF. In nucleotides, the CDR3 is TGTGCCAGCAGTTATGTACCAGCCGCCACCGGGGAGCTGTTTTTT.

This clonotype showed up many times. J is TRBJ2-3 and V is TRBV5-1, with TRBD2 matching 12 bases. The V gene's germline CDR1 is SGHRS and CDR2 YFSETQ. The J segment lost 4 bases and the V segment lost 5 bases, leaving 8 bases of the junction unmatched. The length of the CDR3 is 16 residues. CDR3 protein: CASRHGGLAGPDTQYF. Here the CDR3 DNA reads TGCGCCAGCAGACACGGAGGACTAGCGGGACCAGATACGCAGTATTTT.

In this sample, this clonotype turned up many times. The chain joins TRBV2 to TRBJ1-2, with D unresolved. This CDR3 comprises 14 residues. Germline CDR1 SNHLY, CDR2 FYNNEI. V was pared by 5 bases and J by 4 bases, with 14 bases between. The CDR3 bases are TGTGCCAGCAGTTTATACGGATCGCTCTATGGCTACACCTTC. Translated, it gives CASSLYGSLYGYTF.

This clonotype was recorded at least ten times. V and J are TRBV28 and TRBJ1-5, with 8 nucleotides matching TRBD1. The trim removed 2 bases at V and 6 bases at J, leaving 6 bases unmatched. The CDR3 consists of 15 residues. Germline CDR1 and CDR2: MDHEN and SYDVKM. CDR3 coding DNA: TGTGCCAGCAGTTTAACGACAGGGGTGTTTCAGCCCCAGCATTTT. This translates into CASSLTTGVFQPQHF.

The chain joins TRBV6-5 to TRBJ1-2; D is ambiguous. This CDR3 has 13 residues. V was pared by 2 bases and J by 2 bases, with 6 bases between. Germline CDR1 and CDR2: MNHEY and SVGAGI. The chain's CDR3 is CASSYGQNYGYTF. The CDR3 DNA follows: TGTGCCAGCAGTTACGGGCAGAACTATGGCTACACCTTC.

The J gene is TRBJ1-4, the V gene TRBV4-1, with D maybe TRBD1 (6 bases). The CDR3 runs to 16 residues. V lost 0 bases, J lost 8 bases, and 16 bases lay in between. CDR1 MGHRA and CDR2 YSYEKL come from the germline V gene. In DNA, the CDR3 is TGCGCCAGCAGCCAAGATATCGGGGGGCTTTTGGAAAAACTGTTTTTT. It yields the protein CASSQDIGGLLEKLFF.

This clonotype was found many times. The chain joins TRBV7-2 to TRBJ2-1; the D is unclear. Germline V gene data show CDR1 as SGHTA and CDR2 as FQGNSA. This CDR3 region has 13 residues. The germline V and J ends were trimmed by 1 base and 9 bases, with 10 bases remaining between them. The CDR3, as DNA: TGTGCCAGCAGCTTAGAGTACATAGGTGAGCAGTTCTTC. This translates into CASSLEYIGEQFF.

Only a few counts were recorded for this clonotype. The J gene is TRBJ1-1, the V gene TRBV12-3 or TRBV12-4, with D unclear. The CDR3 runs 13 residues. The V end lost 7 bases, the J end lost 0 bases, and 9 bases lay between the germline ends. CDR3 region: CASTTDLNTEAFF. The CDR3 DNA sequence: TGTGCCAGCACCACTGATTTGAACACTGAAGCTTTCTTT.

This clonotype was counted ten times or more. This chain connects TRBV5-1 to TRBJ2-3; D is possibly TRBD2 (5 bases). V was trimmed by 4 bases and J by 3 bases, leaving 18 bases between them. Germline-derived CDR1 and CDR2 are SGHRS and YFSETQ. The CDR3 has 16 amino acids. CDR3 DNA: TGCGCCAGCAGCGTGCTAGGGCAGCGGATAACAGATACGCAGTATTTT. Protein product: CASSVLGQRITDTQYF.

The sample holds many counts of this clonotype. CDR3 sequence: CASSPAAGRGNQPQHF. CDR3 in DNA: TGTGCCAGCAGCCCCGCGGCAGGGAGGGGCAATCAGCCCCAGCATTTT. V and J are TRBV7-2 and TRBJ1-5; TRBD1 might be the D (5 bases). The V gene lost 5 bases and the J gene lost 2 bases, with 16 bases spanning the gap. The V gene's germline CDR1 is SGHTA and CDR2 FQGNSA. CDR3 size: 16 residues.